These 3 T cell receptor beta chains came from one sample sequenced in a study of regulatory T cells in long-lasting Graves disease. Time point meaning: newly diagnosed GD, antithyroid drugs for less than 3 months. Making the TCR library involved RNA that had been extracted from PBMCs. Building of the TCR beta libraries involved iRepertoire HTBI primers and Arm-PCR of CDR3 regions. TCRdb called the multiplex PCR reads again in MiXCR, with one record for every CDR3 protein. The table records some 250,000 distinct CDR3 sequences, about 18% of them present only once. These sequences were also reported in another study, on T cells in Graves' hyperthyroidism and ophthalmopathy.

The material was peripheral blood mononuclear cells (PBMCs), obtained at new diagnosis, from a patient treated with antithyroid drugs. The receptors here all came from a woman aged 30 to 39 with Graves disease.

This sequence joins TRBV5-4 and TRBJ2-1; D may be TRBD1 (6 bases). This CDR3 region has 16 residues. The V gene lost 0 bases and the J gene lost 8 bases, with 18 bases spanning the gap. Germline CDR1 is SGHNT and CDR2 is YYREEE (reference sequence). CDR3 coding DNA: TGTGCCAGCAGCTTGGACTCCGGGACACGGTTCCATGAGCAGTTCTTC. It yields the protein CASSLDSGTRFHEQFF.

In this sample, this clonotype turned up many times. This sequence joins TRBV7-3 and TRBJ2-5; 12 bases map to TRBD2. The V gene end was trimmed by 4 bases and the J gene end by 2 bases; junction bases not matched to a gene: 8. Germline V lookup: CDR1 SGHTA, CDR2 FQGTGA. The CDR3 is 17 amino acids. The CDR3: CASSSGLAGMIQETQYF. In DNA, the CDR3 is TGTGCCAGCAGCTCTGGACTAGCGGGGATGATACAAGAGACCCAGTACTTC. Based on the CDR3 plus reference TRBV7-3 and TRBJ2-5, the full variable domain is GAGVSQTPSNKVTEKGKYVELRCDPISGHTALYWYRQSLGQGPEFLIYFQGTGAADDSGLPNDRFFAVRPEGSVSTLKIQRTERGDSAVYLCASSSGLAGMIQETQYFGPGTRLLVL.

This clonotype came up once. A much larger clone sits a single nucleotide away, making a read error possible. No conserved phenylalanine or tryptophan is present at the end of the CDR3, so a read error is the likely explanation. The V gene is TRBV5-4, the J gene TRBJ2-7; D possibly corresponds to TRBD1 (6 bases). The V gene's germline CDR1 is SGHNT and CDR2 YYREEE (reference sequence). Trimming cost V 4 bases and J 3 bases, with 11 bases left between them. This CDR3 region has 13 residues. The CDR3 DNA sequence: TGTGCCAGCAGCCAGGACAGTTACTACGAGCAGTACTTA. This encodes CASSQDSYYEQYL.